This entry describes one T cell receptor (beta chain). Its target is unknown. Germline assignment: CDR1 SGHDN and CDR2 FVKESK. The V end lost 4 bases, the J end lost 9 bases, and 13 bases lay between the germline ends. This CDR3 has 13 amino acids. These data belong to a study of shared clonotypes between healthy human individuals. Study-wide results and limits: A small donor pool kept down the genetic and exposure-history diversity that was represented.

Clones were read by immunoSEQ multiplex PCR, and TCRdb kept only the in-frame ones, dropping some. The sample comprises 1,500,000 or so clones, approximately 98.5% of which are singletons, and under 0.45% rests with the top ten. The rearrangement uses TRBV14 and TRBJ1-5; D gene unclear. This TCR came from a man aged 25-45 years in good health. What was sequenced was naive CD4+ T cells sorted from blood. Subset specified: CD45RA+ positively selected. The CDR3 here is CASSPGAAGPQHF. The CDR3 nucleotides are TGTGCCAGCAGCCCTGGAGCCGCTGGGCCCCAGCATTTT.